This T cell receptor beta chain was sequenced in a study of cytomegalovirus exposure and HLA in healthy donors. About the study: Earlier, 117 million unique TCR beta sequences were recovered from roughly 170 million T cells by an analysis. Study findings and constraints: Using a false discovery rate of 0.05, a later analysis showed that approximately 17,000 TCR beta sequences were associated with HLA alleles. A likely sequencing artifact accounted for one observed cluster of highly shared sequence variants.

Germline CDR1 MNHEY, CDR2 SMNVEV (reference sequence). Trimming pared 6 bases from V and 2 bases from J, leaving 19 bases between. CDR3 length: 16 amino acids. The PCR was carried out with 60 Vbeta primers and 13 Jbeta primers. Some clones are missing from TCRdb's copy, which holds only in-frame ones; the method was immunoSEQ multiplex PCR. Across about 39,000 clones, the top ten clones capture 3.2% of the sample. With respect to this clone: Its antigen is unidentified.

Material: PBMCs. The origin of this receptor is a woman in her 30s in good health and CMV-seropositive. The chain links TRBV27 to TRBJ1-1, with D possibly matching TRBD1 (5 bases). The CDR3 coding sequence is TGTGCCAGCAGCCATGTATTGACAGCACCAAACACTGAAGCTTTCTTT. This sequence encodes CASSHVLTAPNTEAFF.